This is a list of T cell receptor beta chains from one sample in a study of T and B cells in COVID-19 patients. Each CDR3 protein is one row after TCRdb ran MiXCR on the multiplex PCR reads. The sample consists of 6,500 to 8,500 distinct CDR3 sequences, about 30% of them appearing once. Sequences were obtained from blood. These receptors were taken from a human donor with active COVID-19. Each CDR3 is given with its conserved first and last residue. A D gene is named only where the DNA matches it firmly. Size tells how often a clone was seen (once, few, many) or the class of an expanded clone, and some rows leave it out.

clone size	CDR3 length	D gene	V gene	J gene	CDR3 protein	CDR3 DNA
medium-sized	16	TRBD1	TRBV18	TRBJ2-6	CASSQQGASGANVLTF	TGTGCCAGCTCGCAACAGGGGGCTTCTGGGGCCAACGTCCTGACTTTC
few	16	.	TRBV13	TRBJ1-2	CASSLDGGEVDYGYTF	TGTGCCAGCAGCTTAGATGGGGGGGAGGTTGACTATGGCTACACCTTC
few	15	TRBD1	TRBV7-9	TRBJ1-3	CASSHAGTAGNTIYF	TGTGCCAGCAGTCATGCCGGGACAGCAGGAAACACCATATATTTT
.	16	TRBD1	TRBV15	TRBJ2-5	CATSSPGTGGTETQYF	TGTGCCACCAGCAGCCCCGGGACAGGGGGTACAGAGACCCAGTACTTC
.	16	TRBD2	TRBV24-1	TRBJ2-2	CATSDPSGGVNGELFF	TGTGCCACCAGTGACCCTAGCGGGGGGGTAAACGGGGAGCTGTTTTTT
once	14	.	TRBV5-1	TRBJ2-1	CASSFELSYNEQFF	TGCGCCAGCAGCTTTGAACTTTCCTACAATGAGCAGTTCTTC
.	13	.	TRBV12-3/TRBV12-4	TRBJ1-4	CASSRATNEKLFF	TGTGCCAGCAGTCGGGCCACTAATGAAAAACTGTTTTTT
few	13	.	TRBV12-3/TRBV12-4	TRBJ1-2	CASNRGANYGYTF	TGTGCCAGCAACCGGGGCGCGAACTATGGCTACACCTTC
medium-sized	14	TRBD2	TRBV5-4	TRBJ2-7	CASSFFREGYEQYF	TGTGCCAGCAGCTTTTTCAGGGAGGGTTACGAGCAGTACTTC
.	16	TRBD1	TRBV27	TRBJ1-1	CASSLQGQGSDTEAFF	TGTGCCAGCAGCCTACAGGGACAGGGAAGTGACACTGAAGCTTTCTTT
few	16	.	TRBV6-5	TRBJ1-6	CASSYAVSSYNSPLHF	TGTGCCAGCAGTTACGCGGTGAGCTCCTATAATTCACCCCTCCACTTT
medium-sized	14	TRBD1	TRBV6-5	TRBJ2-7	CASSLAGTGGEQYF	TGTGCCAGCAGTCTCGCCGGGACAGGGGGAGAGCAGTACTTC
medium-sized	14	TRBD1	TRBV24-1	TRBJ2-1	CATSGGTGSNEQFF	TGTGCCACCAGTGGAGGGACAGGGTCCAATGAGCAGTTCTTC
.	12	.	TRBV20-1	TRBJ1-5	CSVGGDNQPQHF	TGCAGTGTAGGGGGGGACAATCAGCCCCAGCATTTT
.	16	TRBD2	TRBV24-1	TRBJ2-5	CATSDPSGESSETQYF	TGTGCCACCAGTGATCCGAGCGGGGAAAGCTCGGAGACCCAGTACTTC
medium-sized	16	TRBD1	TRBV6-5	TRBJ1-2	CASSYSGQGGGYGYTF	TGTGCCAGCAGTTACTCTGGACAGGGAGGCGGCTATGGCTACACCTTC
medium-sized	17	.	TRBV5-6	TRBJ1-4	CASSLAGSLSTNEKLFF	TGTGCCAGCAGCTTGGCCGGTAGTTTGTCAACTAATGAAAAACTGTTTTTT
few	13	TRBD2	TRBV20-1	TRBJ2-7	CSAKLAGVYEQYF	TGCAGTGCTAAGCTAGCGGGGGTCTACGAGCAGTACTTC
.	15	.	TRBV7-9	TRBJ2-4	CASSLYGRPIDIQYF	TGTGCCAGCAGCTTATACGGACGGCCTATAGACATTCAGTACTTC
.	15	TRBD1	TRBV6-2/TRBV6-3	TRBJ2-7	CASALRQGSVDEQYF	TGTGCCAGTGCTTTAAGACAGGGGTCAGTCGACGAGCAGTACTTC
medium-sized	16	.	TRBV12-3/TRBV12-4	TRBJ2-3	CASRILRSTKRDTQYF	TGTGCCAGCAGGATACTCCGTTCAACCAAGAGGGATACGCAGTATTTT
once	16	TRBD1	TRBV6-4	TRBJ1-1	CASSGVATGANTEAFF	TGTGCCAGCAGTGGAGTAGCGACAGGGGCGAACACTGAAGCTTTCTTT
.	17	TRBD2	TRBV4-3	TRBJ2-2	CASSQDLSGGATGELFF	TGCGCCAGCAGCCAAGATTTGAGCGGGGGGGCCACCGGGGAGCTGTTTTTT
medium-sized	16	.	TRBV19	TRBJ1-2	CASSIWGRGGEKGYTF	TGTGCCAGTAGTATCTGGGGACGGGGTGGGGAAAAAGGCTACACCTTC
few	15	.	TRBV4-3	TRBJ2-7	CASSQAHAGTYEQYF	TGCGCCAGCAGCCAAGCCCACGCGGGGACCTACGAGCAGTACTTC
few	13	TRBD1	TRBV20-1	TRBJ2-7	CSAQTGTGNEQYF	TGCAGTGCCCAAACCGGGACAGGGAACGAGCAGTACTTC
.	14	.	TRBV24-1	TRBJ2-3	CATSDTTRTDTQYF	TGTGCCACCAGTGATACGACTAGGACAGATACGCAGTATTTT
once	16	TRBD1	TRBV13	TRBJ2-3	CASSFTQTGIADTQYF	TGTGCCAGCAGCTTTACCCAGACAGGGATTGCAGATACGCAGTATTTT
few	13	.	TRBV12-3/TRBV12-4	TRBJ2-5	CASSPRTVLSQYF	TGTGCCAGCAGTCCCCGGACAGTTTTGTCCCAGTACTTC
few	13	TRBD2	TRBV29-1	TRBJ2-1	CSVPSLAGVEQFF	TGCAGCGTTCCTTCACTAGCGGGGGTTGAGCAGTTCTTC
few	15	.	TRBV12-3/TRBV12-4	TRBJ2-5	CASNRDGTDKETQYF	TGTGCCAGCAATCGTGACGGGACTGATAAAGAGACCCAGTACTTC
few	16	.	TRBV6-2/TRBV6-3	TRBJ1-6	CASRSGGQSYNSPLHF	TGTGCCAGCAGATCCGGAGGACAATCCTATAATTCACCCCTCCACTTT
medium-sized	15	.	TRBV6-5	TRBJ1-3	CASSYIAGPGNTIYF	TGTGCCAGCAGTTACATTGCAGGGCCTGGAAACACCATATATTTT
.	16	TRBD2	TRBV7-6	TRBJ2-1	CASSYLTSGDFNEQFF	TGTGCCAGCAGCTACCTGACTAGCGGGGACTTCAATGAGCAGTTCTTC
.	16	TRBD1	TRBV6-6	TRBJ1-1	CASSSPRDRGSTEAFF	TGTGCCAGCAGTTCCCCCCGGGACAGGGGGTCCACTGAAGCTTTCTTT
.	12	.	TRBV24-1	TRBJ2-3	CATTDEADTQYF	TGTGCCACCACAGATGAAGCAGATACGCAGTATTTT
.	16	.	TRBV5-4	TRBJ2-6	CASSSGVGAGANVLTF	TGTGCCAGCAGTTCGGGGGTGGGGGCTGGGGCCAACGTCCTGACTTTC
.	18	TRBD2	TRBV7-6	TRBJ2-5	CASSLAQGNSGGRETQYF	TGTGCCAGCAGCTTAGCACAGGGAAATAGCGGGGGACGAGAGACCCAGTACTTC
.	14	.	TRBV11-2	TRBJ1-1	CASSLWGGLAEAFF	TGTGCCAGCAGCTTATGGGGGGGGCTGGCTGAAGCTTTCTTT
.	13	.	TRBV18	TRBJ1-2	CASSPQGGDGYTF	TGTGCCAGCTCACCACAGGGGGGAGATGGCTACACCTTC
.	14	TRBD1	TRBV20-1	TRBJ1-1	CSAPTNRGNTEAFF	TGCAGTGCTCCCACGAACAGGGGGAACACTGAAGCTTTCTTT
.	13	.	TRBV19	TRBJ1-2	CASSIQGSYGYTF	TGTGCCAGTAGTATCCAGGGGAGCTATGGCTACACCTTC
medium-sized	14	TRBD1	TRBV27	TRBJ1-6	CASSQWDSNSPLHF	TGTGCCAGCAGTCAATGGGACAGTAATTCACCCCTCCACTTT
.	13	.	TRBV18	TRBJ2-3	CASSPVLTDTQYF	TGTGCCAGCTCACCGGTCCTCACAGATACGCAGTATTTT
.	15	.	TRBV28	TRBJ1-3	CASSRRTSSGNTIYF	TGTGCCAGCAGTCGGAGGACAAGCTCTGGAAACACCATATATTTT
once	15	.	TRBV4-3	TRBJ2-6	CASSQDPSGANVLTF	TGCGCCAGCAGCCAAGATCCGTCTGGGGCCAACGTCCTGACTTTC
.	15	TRBD2	TRBV7-2	TRBJ2-1	CASSVSGGVNNEQFF	TGTGCCAGCAGCGTTAGCGGGGGGGTCAACAATGAGCAGTTCTTC
few	13	TRBD2	TRBV6-2/TRBV6-3	TRBJ2-1	CAIRQGLLNEQFF	TGTGCCATCCGGCAGGGACTACTCAATGAGCAGTTCTTC
medium-sized	13	TRBD1	TRBV19	TRBJ1-2	CASSMGQGDGYTF	TGTGCCAGTAGTATGGGACAGGGAGATGGCTACACCTTC
.	15	TRBD1	TRBV5-1	TRBJ2-2	CASSWGQANTGELFF	TGCGCCAGCAGCTGGGGACAGGCGAACACCGGGGAGCTGTTTTTT
few	14	.	TRBV5-1	TRBJ2-3	CASSKGSSTDTQYF	TGCGCCAGCAGCAAAGGGTCGAGCACAGATACGCAGTATTTT
few	14	.	TRBV7-9	TRBJ2-3	CASSLQERTDTQYF	TGTGCCAGCAGCTTACAGGAGCGCACAGATACGCAGTATTTT